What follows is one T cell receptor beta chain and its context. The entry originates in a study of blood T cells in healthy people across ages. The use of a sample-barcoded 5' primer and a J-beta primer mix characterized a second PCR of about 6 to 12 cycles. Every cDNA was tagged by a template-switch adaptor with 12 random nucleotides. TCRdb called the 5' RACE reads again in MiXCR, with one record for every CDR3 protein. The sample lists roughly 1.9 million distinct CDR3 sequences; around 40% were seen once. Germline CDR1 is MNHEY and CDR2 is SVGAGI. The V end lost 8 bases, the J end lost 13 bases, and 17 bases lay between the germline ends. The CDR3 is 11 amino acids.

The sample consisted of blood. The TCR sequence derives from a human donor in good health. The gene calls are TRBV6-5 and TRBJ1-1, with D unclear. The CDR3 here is CASALYQKIFF. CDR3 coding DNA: TGTGCCAGCGCACTCTACCAGAAGATTTTCTTT.